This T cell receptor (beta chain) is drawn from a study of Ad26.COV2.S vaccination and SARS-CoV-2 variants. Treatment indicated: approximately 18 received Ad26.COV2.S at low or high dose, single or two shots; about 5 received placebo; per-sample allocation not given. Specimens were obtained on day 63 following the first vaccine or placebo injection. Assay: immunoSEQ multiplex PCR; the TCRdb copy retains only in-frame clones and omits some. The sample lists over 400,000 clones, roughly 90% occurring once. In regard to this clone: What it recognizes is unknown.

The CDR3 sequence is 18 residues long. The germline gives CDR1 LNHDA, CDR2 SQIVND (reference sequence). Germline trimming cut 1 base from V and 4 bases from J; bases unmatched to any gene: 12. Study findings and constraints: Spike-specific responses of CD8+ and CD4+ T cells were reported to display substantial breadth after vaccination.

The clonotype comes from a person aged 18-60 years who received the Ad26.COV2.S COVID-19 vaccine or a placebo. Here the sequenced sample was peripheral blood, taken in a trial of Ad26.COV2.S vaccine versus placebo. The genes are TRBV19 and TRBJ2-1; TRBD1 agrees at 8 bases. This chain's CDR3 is CASSIARRGRKVYNEQFF. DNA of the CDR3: TGTGCCAGTAGTATAGCGCGCAGGGGGCGTAAAGTTTACAATGAGCAGTTCTTC.